The 12 T cell receptor beta chains below were found in one sample sequenced in a study of regulatory T cells in long-lasting Graves disease. iRepertoire HTBI primers and Arm-PCR of CDR3 regions built TCR beta libraries. TCRdb re-called the multiplex PCR reads with MiXCR, one entry per CDR3 protein. The data show a few hundred thousand distinct CDR3 sequences, under 20% seen once. The time point was: newly diagnosed GD, antithyroid drugs for less than 3 months. Construction of the TCR library relied on RNA isolated from PBMCs. The data also belong to a second study, concerning T cells in Graves' hyperthyroidism and ophthalmopathy.

Sequenced material: peripheral blood mononuclear cells (PBMCs), taken at new diagnosis, from a patient treated with antithyroid drugs. The source of these receptors is a woman aged 25-40 years with Graves disease.

This clonotype has a count of ten or more. The chain uses TRBV28 and TRBJ1-4; D unresolved. The V end lost 2 bases, the J end lost 4 bases, and 8 bases lay between the germline ends. The germline V gene has CDR1 MDHEN and CDR2 SYDVKM. This CDR3 region has 14 residues. CDR3 amino acids: CASSLAGNNEKLFF. CDR3 sequence (DNA): TGTGCCAGCAGTTTAGCGGGGAATAATGAAAAACTGTTTTTT.

This clonotype showed up just a few times. This chain links TRBV5-4 with TRBJ1-6, with D possibly TRBD1 on 5 matching bases. Germline values: CDR1 SGHNT, CDR2 YYREEE (reference sequence). This CDR3 has 21 residues. V gave up 3 bases and J gave up 8 bases, with 33 bases separating them. The CDR3 bases are TGTGCCAGCAGCTCACAAACCCAGGATTTGCCGGGTAATAAAGGGGATTCACCCCTCCACTTT. Translated: CASSSQTQDLPGNKGDSPLHF.

Ten or more counts support this clonotype. The CDR3 spells CSARDFKGATIRAFF. The CDR3 bases are TGCAGTGCTAGAGATTTTAAGGGGGCGACGATAAGAGCTTTCTTT. The rearrangement uses TRBV20-1 and TRBJ1-1; 7 bases line up with TRBD1. This CDR3 contains 15 residues. V shed 0 bases and J 10 bases; nucleotides not matched to a gene: 14. Germline CDR1 reads DFQATT; CDR2 reads SNEGSKA (reference sequence).

This clonotype was counted only a few times. This may stem from a read error, because a much larger clone lies one nucleotide away. V is TRBV7-8 and J is TRBJ2-5; TRBD1 aligns across 9 bases. The CDR3 runs to 15 residues. Per germline, CDR1 SGHVS and CDR2 FQNEAQ. The CDR3, as DNA: TGTGCCAGCAGCCACCAGACAGGGGGTGGGGAGACCCAGCACTTC. It encodes CASSHQTGGGETQHF.

This clonotype is a singleton in its sample. This chain joins TRBV5-6 and TRBJ1-2; D is unclear. The V gene's germline CDR1 is SGHDT and CDR2 YYEEEE. V was clipped by 0 bases and J by 1 base, with 13 bases between them. CDR3 length: 16 amino acids. CDR3 in amino acids: CASSLERDLGNYGYTF. CDR3 bases: TGTGCCAGCAGCTTGGAAAGGGATCTGGGTAACTATGGCTACACCTTC.

The table lists this clonotype with a few counts. V is TRBV4-1 and J is TRBJ1-1; a weak D match, TRBD1 (6 bases). CDR3 length: 15 amino acids. Looked up from germline, CDR1 is MGHRA and CDR2 is YSYEKL. V was clipped by 1 base and J by 10 bases, with 19 bases between them. The CDR3 DNA follows: TGCGCCAGCAGCCAAGGCGGCCAACAGGGCCTGGGAGCTTTCTTT. Translated, it gives CASSQGGQQGLGAFF.

This clonotype occurred many times. This rearrangement joins TRBV5-1 to TRBJ2-1; 9 bases match TRBD1. The germline gives CDR1 SGHRS, CDR2 YFSETQ. V shed 1 base and J 10 bases; nucleotides not matched to a gene: 12. The CDR3 is 16 amino acids. The CDR3 DNA reads as TGCGCCAGCAGCTTGTCTAGGTCCGGGACAGGGACCGAGCAGTTCTTC. This encodes CASSLSRSGTGTEQFF.

This clonotype was counted between two and nine times. The rearrangement uses TRBV15 and TRBJ2-3; 14 nucleotides align to TRBD2. The CDR3 is made up of 15 amino acids. The germline gives CDR1 LNHNV, CDR2 YYDKDF (reference sequence). V lost 6 bases and J lost 5; bases outside the gene matches: 4. CDR3 sequence (DNA): TGTGCCACCAGTAGACTAGCGGGGGGGAGAGATACGCAGTATTTT. It yields the protein CATSRLAGGRDTQYF.

In regard to this clonotype: This probably arose from a read error, given a far larger clone one base away. The chain has TRBV6-2 or TRBV6-3 and TRBJ1-1, with D unresolved. CDR1 and CDR2 (germline): MNHEY, SVGEGT. The CDR3 has 12 amino acids. The ends were cut back, 7 bases at V and 7 bases at J, with 13 bases in the middle. CDR3 sequence: CASNEFWNEAFF. CDR3 DNA sequence: TGTGCCAGCAATGAATTCTGGAATGAAGCTTTCTTT.

This chain connects TRBV28 to TRBJ2-6, with D unclear. From germline, CDR1 is MDHEN and CDR2 SYDVKM. V was cut by 2 bases and J by 0 bases, with 17 bases left in between. The CDR3 covers 19 residues. The CDR3 DNA reads TGTGCCAGCAGTTTAGAAGATCCAATAGTCGGCTCTGGGGCCAACGTCCTGACTTTC. This sequence encodes CASSLEDPIVGSGANVLTF.

V and J are TRBV14 and TRBJ1-2; D unresolved. CDR3 length: 13 residues. V was shortened by 4 bases and J by 4 bases, with 10 bases between the two germline ends. The germline V gene has CDR1 SGHDN and CDR2 FVKESK. The CDR3 bases are TGTGCCAGCAGCCCCGGTAACTTCTATGGCTACACCTTC. As protein: CASSPGNFYGYTF.

This clonotype was recorded at least ten times. This sequence joins TRBV6-1 and TRBJ1-3; D unresolved. This CDR3 has 17 amino acids. Trimming left V 6 bases short and J 4 bases short, with 22 bases between. The germline V gene has CDR1 MNHNS and CDR2 SASEGT. Here the CDR3 DNA reads TGTGCCAGCAGCAAGACCTATAGAGCACGGGCAGGAAACACCATATATTTT. It translates to CASSKTYRARAGNTIYF.